Each of the 27 T cell receptor beta chains below was sequenced from the same sample in a study of blood T cell repertoires in COVID-19. Libraries were prepared by immunoSEQ multiplex PCR; TCRdb keeps only in-frame clonotypes and omits some of them. The sample has 130,000 or so clones; approximately 85% are singletons. Sequenced input: peripheral blood. Receptor source: a human donor in a cohort sampled during active COVID-19.

The V gene is TRBV14, the J gene TRBJ2-3, with TRBD2 identical over 13 bases. CDR3 length: 17 residues. V gave up 5 bases and J gave up 6 bases; unmatched junction bases: 11. The germline V gene has CDR1 SGHDN and CDR2 FVKESK. The DNA for the CDR3 is TGTGCCAGCAGCTCGCCTGGACTAGCGGGAGTGGAGGATACGCAGTATTTT. This gives the protein CASSSPGLAGVEDTQYF.

V is TRBV15 and J is TRBJ2-1; 13 bases match TRBD2. The CDR3 contains 15 residues. Germline CDR1 is LNHNV and CDR2 is YYDKDF (reference sequence). V lost 1 base, J lost 9 bases, and 3 bases stayed unmatched. CDR3 coding DNA: TGTGCCACCAGCAGAGTAGGACTAGCGGGAGTTGAGCAGTTCTTC. Residues: CATSRVGLAGVEQFF.

The chain employs TRBV6-5 and TRBJ1-5, with no clear D. CDR1 is MNHEY and CDR2 is SVGAGI in the germline V gene. The CDR3 totals 12 residues. Trimming removed 4 bases from V and 3 bases from J, with 4 bases in between. CDR3 sequence (DNA): TGTGCCAGCAGTTGGCCCAATCAGCCCCAGCATTTT. Encoded protein: CASSWPNQPQHF.

The gene calls are TRBV5-1 and TRBJ2-5, with D possibly matching TRBD2 (7 bases). This CDR3 contains 15 residues. The V end was cut by 0 bases, the J end by 5 bases, with 14 bases between. In germline, CDR1 is SGHRS, CDR2 YFSETQ. CDR3 nucleotides: TGCGCCAGCAGCTTGGGCGCGGGGGCGGGGGAGACCCAGTACTTC. Protein sequence: CASSLGAGAGETQYF. The full variable domain, rest sourced from reference TRBV5-1 and TRBJ2-5, is KAGVTQTPRYLIKTRGQQVTLSCSPISGHRSVSWYQQTPGQGLQFLFEYFSETQRNKGNFPGRFSGRQFSNSRSEMNVSTLELGDSALYLCASSLGAGAGETQYFGPGTRLLVL.

The chain is built from TRBV10-3 and TRBJ1-2; 9 positions agree with TRBD1. Germline V gives CDR1 ENHRY, CDR2 SYGVKD. V shed 7 bases and J 6 bases; nucleotides not matched to a gene: 6. The CDR3 spans 13 residues. CDR3 sequence: CAITGTGRNGYTF. The CDR3 DNA sequence: TGTGCCATCACCGGGACAGGGAGAAATGGCTACACCTTC.

This clone has a count of ten or more. This rearrangement joins TRBV29-1 to TRBJ1-2, with a weak D call TRBD1 (6 bases). V was shortened by 5 bases and J by 7 bases, with 26 bases between the two germline ends. Per germline, CDR1 SQVTM and CDR2 ANQGSEA. CDR3 length: 16 residues. CDR3 residues: CSVTRDTSSMGSGYTF. The CDR3 nucleotides are TGCAGCGTTACCCGGGACACTTCTTCTATGGGGTCTGGCTACACCTTC. Combining the CDR3 with reference TRBV29-1 and TRBJ1-2 gives the whole variable domain SAVISQKPSRDICQRGTSLTIQCQVDSQVTMMFWYRQQPGQSLTLIATANQGSEATYESGFVIDKFPISRPNLTFSTLTVSNMSPEDSSIYLCSVTRDTSSMGSGYTFGSGTRLTVV.

This chain joins TRBV5-5 and TRBJ1-1, with D unclear. The CDR3 spans 14 residues. Germline V gene lookup returns CDR1 SGHKS and CDR2 YYEKEE (reference sequence). The V gene lost 2 bases and the J gene lost 4 bases, with 12 bases spanning the gap. The CDR3 DNA follows: TGTGCCAGCAGCTTCCGAGGGTTCACCACTGAAGCTTTCTTT. Translation gives CASSFRGFTTEAFF.

This clone has more than one count but fewer than ten. The chain carries TRBV28 and TRBJ2-2; TRBD1 might be the D (6 bases). The CDR3 covers 16 residues. Germline V gene data show CDR1 as MDHEN and CDR2 as SYDVKM. Trimming stripped 5 bases from V and 5 bases from J, with 18 bases between. The CDR3 protein is CASSVTGTLRTGELFF. The CDR3 nucleotides read TGTGCCAGCAGTGTTACCGGGACACTCCGTACCGGGGAGCTGTTTTTT.

The gene calls are TRBV3-1 (or the pseudogene TRBV3-2) and TRBJ1-6; D remains unclear. The germline V gene encodes CDR1 LGHDT and CDR2 YNNKEL (reference sequence). Trimming stripped 3 bases from V and 6 bases from J, with 9 bases between. The CDR3 totals 14 residues. The DNA for the CDR3 is TGTGCCAGCAGCCAGTCGGCGGCTAATTCACCCCTCCACTTT. This translates into CASSQSAANSPLHF.

The chain joins TRBV27 to TRBJ1-1; D ambiguous. V was pared by 5 bases and J by 4 bases, with 14 bases between. Germline V gives CDR1 MNHEY, CDR2 SMNVEV (reference sequence). The CDR3 length is 14 residues. DNA for the CDR3: TGTGCCAGCAGTCTAGGTACCAGCGCCACTGAAGCTTTCTTT. This codes for CASSLGTSATEAFF.

This sequence joins TRBV5-6 and TRBJ1-2, with 8 bases identical to TRBD1. CDR1 SGHDT and CDR2 YYEEEE come from the germline V gene. The V segment lost 1 base and the J segment 4 bases; nucleotides outside the gene matches: 6. The CDR3 is made up of 15 amino acids. CDR3 sequence: CASSLKQGVSYGYTF. CDR3 in DNA: TGTGCCAGCAGCTTGAAACAGGGGGTTTCCTATGGCTACACCTTC.

The J gene is TRBJ1-1, the V gene TRBV18; possible D gene TRBD1, 5 bases. Germline loops: CDR1 KGHSH, CDR2 LQKENI. The CDR3 covers 15 residues. The V gene lost 3 bases and the J gene lost 1 base, with 12 bases spanning the gap. The CDR3 is CASSPTPTANTEAFF. DNA of the CDR3: TGTGCCAGCTCACCGACGCCGACAGCGAACACTGAAGCTTTCTTT.

The V call is TRBV19, the J call TRBJ2-6; 8 bases map to TRBD1. CDR1 is LNHDA, CDR2 SQIVND, per germline (reference sequence). The CDR3 runs to 15 residues. V shed 6 bases, J shed 4 bases, and the junction held 5 bases outside the gene matches. CDR3: CASSQQGDGANVLTF. The CDR3 DNA follows: TGTGCCAGTAGCCAACAGGGGGACGGGGCCAACGTCCTGACTTTC.

The chain is built from TRBV11-2 and TRBJ2-7, with 7 bases fitting TRBD1. After removal of 0 bases from V and 4 bases from J, the junction contained 0 bases not matched to a gene. Germline CDR1 and CDR2: SGHAT and FQNNGV. The CDR3 is 13 residues long. The CDR3 DNA is TGTGCCAGCAGCTTAGAACAGGGGTACGAGCAGTACTTC. It specifies CASSLEQGYEQYF.

The chain has TRBV5-1 and TRBJ2-2; 10 bases are shared with TRBD1. Germline CDR1 reads SGHRS; CDR2 reads YFSETQ. Unmatched junction bases numbered 10, after V lost 4 bases and J lost 4 bases. The CDR3 covers 17 residues. The CDR3 spells CASSVHGTGVITGELFF. The CDR3, as DNA: TGCGCCAGCAGCGTCCATGGGACAGGGGTGATCACCGGGGAGCTGTTTTTT.

The J gene is TRBJ2-3, the V gene TRBV27; the D gene is possibly TRBD2 (7 bases). The CDR3 has 17 amino acids. The germline V and J ends were trimmed by 5 bases and 2 bases, with 20 bases remaining between them. Germline lookup yields CDR1 MNHEY and CDR2 SMNVEV (reference sequence). The CDR3 sequence is CASSPRWGGGYTDTQYF. The DNA for the CDR3 is TGTGCCAGCAGTCCACGGTGGGGCGGGGGCTACACAGATACGCAGTATTTT.

V and J are TRBV7-2 and TRBJ2-1; 7 bases agree with TRBD2. V was pared by 4 bases and J by 3 bases, with 3 bases of the junction left unmatched. Germline V gene sequence: CDR1 SGHTA, CDR2 FQGNSA. CDR3 size: 14 residues. CDR3 in amino acids: CASSYSSGYNEQFF. In DNA form, the CDR3 reads TGTGCCAGCAGCTATTCTAGCGGCTACAATGAGCAGTTCTTC.

This clone occurred once. The genes are TRBV4-1 and TRBJ2-1, with 10 bases lining up with TRBD1. J gave up 1 base and V 5 bases, and 5 bases lay outside the gene matches. The germline V gene encodes CDR1 MGHRA and CDR2 YSYEKL. The CDR3 extends over 16 amino acids. DNA for the CDR3: TGCGCCAGCAGCTTCCGGACAGGGGGATCCTACAATGAGCAGTTCTTC. It specifies CASSFRTGGSYNEQFF.

V is TRBV9 and J is TRBJ2-2, with D possibly matching TRBD2 (5 bases). CDR1 and CDR2 (germline): SGDLS, YYNGEE. Trimming cost V 3 bases and J 7 bases, with 10 bases left between them. This CDR3 spans 13 amino acids. CDR3 amino acids: CASSARLFGELFF. CDR3 bases: TGTGCCAGCAGCGCTCGACTATTCGGGGAGCTGTTTTTT.

This clone was seen a handful of times. The V call is TRBV27, the J call TRBJ2-7; D might be TRBD1 (6 bases). CDR1 and CDR2 from the germline V gene are MNHEY and SMNVEV (reference sequence). The CDR3 runs to 14 residues. V was shortened by 2 bases and J by 6 bases, with 14 bases between the two germline ends. CDR3 in amino acids: CASSLDPGVGEQYF. DNA for the CDR3: TGTGCCAGCAGTTTAGATCCAGGGGTTGGCGAGCAGTACTTC.

The CDR3 protein is CASSVGGGYGYTF. The CDR3 nucleotides read TGTGCCAGCAGCGTAGGAGGGGGCTATGGCTACACCTTC. The rearrangement links TRBV9 to TRBJ1-2, with a weak D call TRBD1 (6 bases). This CDR3 region has 13 residues. Germline lookup yields CDR1 SGDLS and CDR2 YYNGEE. V lost 0 bases, J lost 4 bases, and 7 bases lay in between.

Concerning this clone itself: This specimen includes other DNA sequences encoding the same CDR3. This chain joins TRBV19 and TRBJ2-2; the match to TRBD1 covers 8 bases. V was pared by 7 bases and J by 5 bases, with 15 bases of the junction left unmatched. This CDR3 contains 17 residues. Germline CDR1 and CDR2: LNHDA and SQIVND (reference sequence). Written as DNA, the CDR3 is TGTGCCAGTAAAACTATCGACGCCAGGGGGCAGACCGGGGAGCTGTTTTTT. It is translated as CASKTIDARGQTGELFF.

This chain uses TRBV10-2 with TRBJ1-2; TRBD1 aligns across 10 bases. Trimming cost V 6 bases and J 2 bases; bases outside gene matches: 9. The CDR3 is made up of 16 amino acids. Germline V CDR1 and CDR2: WSHSY, SAAADI. The CDR3 loop is CASRPGQGQGNYGYTF. The CDR3 DNA follows: TGCGCCAGCAGGCCCGGACAGGGACAGGGGAACTATGGCTACACCTTC.

The V gene is TRBV5-6, the J gene TRBJ2-7; TRBD1 matches at 9 bases. CDR1 is SGHDT and CDR2 is YYEEEE in the germline V gene. The CDR3 loop spans 16 amino acids. The V gene end was trimmed by 2 bases and the J gene end by 3 bases; junction bases not matched to a gene: 9. Here the CDR3 DNA reads TGTGCCAGCAGCTTCGAGACCGGGACAGGGCTCTACGAGCAGTACTTC. Translating gives CASSFETGTGLYEQYF.

The chain carries TRBV12-3 or TRBV12-4 and TRBJ1-5; 9 bases align to TRBD1. The junction had 0 bases not matched to a gene; V was cut back by 6 bases and J by 6 bases. The CDR3 totals 12 residues. This chain's CDR3 is CASRQGAQPQHF. CDR3 DNA sequence: TGTGCCAGCAGACAGGGGGCTCAGCCCCAGCATTTT.

J is TRBJ2-1 and V is TRBV4-1; 12 nucleotides align to TRBD2. Unmatched junction bases numbered 19, after V lost 0 bases and J lost 4 bases. The CDR3 extends over 22 amino acids. Germline loops: CDR1 MGHRA, CDR2 YSYEKL. Here the CDR3 reads CASSQDRTDSRVGLAGYNEQFF. CDR3 nucleotide sequence: TGCGCCAGCAGCCAAGATCGCACCGACTCGAGAGTTGGACTAGCGGGGTACAATGAGCAGTTCTTC.

This clone is medium-sized (0.01 to 0.1%). The chain has TRBV5-4 and TRBJ1-3; possibly TRBD1 for D (5 bases). Germline CDR1 reads SGHNT; CDR2 reads YYREEE (reference sequence). This CDR3 contains 14 residues. V lost 4 bases and J 8 bases, leaving 16 bases between the germline ends. The CDR3 region is CASSQDWRRDTIYF. The CDR3 coding sequence is TGTGCCAGCAGCCAAGACTGGCGCAGGGACACCATATATTTT.